The 18 T cell receptor beta chains below come from one sample, sequenced in a study of shared clonotypes between healthy human individuals. TCRdb's table, derived via immunoSEQ multiplex PCR, lists solely in-frame clones and lacks some. Of about 490,000 clones listed, 81% were seen once; the top ten hold roughly 13%. The sequenced material came from PBMCs. Receptor source: a woman aged 40 to 55 in good health. Some clones in this sample may be carry-over from other donors' samples.

Points on this clone: A far larger clone is just one base off, so this is likely a read error. The same CDR3 can be traced to other DNA sequences in this sample. The rearrangement joins TRBV11-2 to TRBJ1-5; D gene ambiguous. Per germline, CDR1 SGHAT and CDR2 FQNNGV. This CDR3 comprises 15 residues. The CDR3 loop reads CASSNGPPGNQPQHF. DNA of the CDR3: TGTGCCAGCAGTAACGGGCCACCGGGCAATCAGCCACAGCATTTT.

This clone was seen more than once but under ten times. CDR3 DNA sequence: TGTGCCAGCAGTGGGGGGGCTAGCGGGAAGGATACGCAGTATTTT. It yields the protein CASSGGASGKDTQYF. The V call is TRBV5-4, the J call TRBJ2-3; 9 bases are shared with TRBD2. The germline V gene encodes CDR1 SGHNT and CDR2 YYREEE (reference sequence). Trimming at V came to 5 bases and at J to 6 bases, leaving 10 bases not matched to a gene. CDR3 size: 15 residues.

The CDR3 region has the DNA TGTGCCACCAGCAGAGGGGCTAGCGGGAGCTCCAATGAGCAGTTCTTC. Protein sequence: CATSRGASGSSNEQFF. This rearrangement joins TRBV15 to TRBJ2-1; 10 bases agree with TRBD2. CDR1 is LNHNV and CDR2 is YYDKDF in the germline V gene (reference sequence). Germline trimming cut 1 base from V and 6 bases from J; bases unmatched to any gene: 6. There are 16 residues in the CDR3. The variable domain in full, completed from reference TRBV15 and TRBJ2-1, reads DAMVIQNPRYQVTQFGKPVTLSCSQTLNHNVMYWYQQKSSQAPKLLFHYYDKDFNNEADTPDNFQSRRPNTSFCFLDIRSPGLGDTAMYLCATSRGASGSSNEQFFGPGTRLTVL.

The rearrangement joins TRBV7-9 to TRBJ1-1; D is possibly TRBD1 (5 bases). V shed 5 bases and J shed 7 bases, with 17 bases lying between them. CDR1 SEHNR and CDR2 FQNEAQ come from the germline V gene (reference sequence). This CDR3 has 14 residues. The CDR3 nucleotides read TGTGCCAGCAGCCCCAGCGCGCAGGGTGGTGAAGCTTTCTTT. Amino acids: CASSPSAQGGEAFF.

This clone showed up just once. The rearrangement links TRBV6-4 to TRBJ2-7; D possibly corresponds to TRBD1 (5 bases). Germline CDR1 and CDR2: MRHNA and SNTAGT. Trimming shortened V by 3 bases and J by 6 bases, and 15 bases separated the two germline ends. The CDR3 runs to 14 residues. The CDR3 loop is CASSEGQEYCEQYF. Here the CDR3 DNA reads TGTGCCAGCAGTGAGGGGCAGGAGTACTGCGAGCAGTACTTC.

The J gene is TRBJ2-4, the V gene TRBV30; 7 bases match TRBD1. V lost 2 bases and J lost 0; bases outside the gene matches: 4. The CDR3 consists of 15 residues. Germline V CDR1 and CDR2: GTSNPN, SVGIG (reference sequence). The CDR3 loop reads CAWSRDRAAKNIQYF. The CDR3 DNA follows: TGTGCCTGGAGTCGAGACAGGGCAGCCAAAAACATTCAGTACTTC.

About this clone: Other DNA sequences from this sample encode an identical CDR3 as well. The CDR3 region is CASSLTGGSYEQYF. CDR3 DNA: TGTGCCAGCAGCTTAACAGGCGGCTCCTACGAGCAGTACTTC. This sequence joins TRBV7-2 and TRBJ2-7; possibly TRBD1 for D (5 bases). The CDR3 consists of 14 residues. Trimming took off 2 bases at V and 0 bases at J, with 8 bases between the two ends. Germline CDR1 reads SGHTA; CDR2 reads FQGNSA.

Worth noting for this clone: A read error likely explains this, since a far larger clone differs by one base. Within the sample, other DNA sequences also encode this same CDR3. The chain carries TRBV5-1 and TRBJ1-1; 7 nucleotides agree with TRBD1. Germline assignment: CDR1 SGHRS and CDR2 YFSETQ. The CDR3 has 13 residues. The V segment lost 4 bases and the J segment 11 bases; nucleotides outside the gene matches: 11. The CDR3 coding sequence is TGCGCCAGCAGCCCGGACAGGCCTTTTGAGGCTTTCTTT. It codes for CASSPDRPFEAFF.

The genes are TRBV2 and TRBJ2-2; 9 bases align to TRBD1. The J segment lost 5 bases and the V segment lost 5 bases, leaving 12 bases of the junction unmatched. This CDR3 spans 17 amino acids. CDR1 and CDR2 from the germline V gene are SNHLY and FYNNEI. The CDR3 bases are TGTGCCAGCAGTTTAAATCCGGGACAGGGTATTACCGGGGAGCTGTTTTTT. Protein sequence: CASSLNPGQGITGELFF.

About this clone itself: Other DNA sequences of this sample code for an identical CDR3. This chain joins TRBV5-1 and TRBJ2-3, with D unclear. The germline V gene encodes CDR1 SGHRS and CDR2 YFSETQ. Trimming left V 0 bases short and J 2 bases short, with 4 bases between. This CDR3 region has 13 residues. The CDR3: CASSLAYTDTQYF. As DNA, the CDR3 is TGCGCCAGCAGCTTGGCCTACACAGATACGCAGTATTTT.

This clone has a single count. The chain employs TRBV5-1 and TRBJ2-7; 9 bases are a match to TRBD1. Germline V gene sequence: CDR1 SGHRS, CDR2 YFSETQ. V trimming: 1 base; J trimming: 0 bases; junction bases outside the gene matches: 2. CDR3 size: 15 residues. CDR3 in DNA: TGCGCCAGCAGCTTGAGGACAGGGGCCTCCTACGAGCAGTACTTC. Translation gives CASSLRTGASYEQYF.

The rearrangement links TRBV19 to TRBJ2-7; a possible D gene is TRBD2 (5 bases). CDR3 length: 13 residues. Germline CDR1 LNHDA, CDR2 SQIVND (reference sequence). Trimming removed 3 bases from V and 2 bases from J, with 8 bases in between. This CDR3 reads CASSIVGAYEQYF. CDR3 bases: TGTGCCAGTAGTATCGTGGGAGCCTACGAGCAGTACTTC.

The V gene is TRBV4-1, the J gene TRBJ2-7; 13 nucleotides line up with TRBD2. Per the germline V gene, CDR1 is MGHRA and CDR2 is YSYEKL. V lost 1 base to trimming and J lost 3 bases; unmatched junction nucleotides: 9. The CDR3 consists of 18 residues. Here the CDR3 DNA reads TGCGCCAGCAGCCAAGGACTAGCGGGAGGCGATCTTATCTACGAGCAGTACTTC. Translating it yields CASSQGLAGGDLIYEQYF.

The rearrangement joins TRBV6-6 to TRBJ1-1, with unresolved D. The germline V and J ends were trimmed by 4 bases and 1 base, with 13 bases remaining between them. The CDR3 is made up of 15 amino acids. Germline-derived CDR1 and CDR2 are MNHNY and SVGAGI (reference sequence). As DNA, the CDR3 is TGTGCCAGCAGTTTCCCCAGGAACACGAACACTGAAGCTTTCTTT. Its translation is CASSFPRNTNTEAFF.

The chain links TRBV11-2 to TRBJ2-3, with D possibly matching TRBD2 (5 bases). Between the trimmed V and J ends, which lost 1 base and 5 bases, there was a span of 13 bases. The CDR3 is 15 amino acids. Germline CDR1 is SGHAT and CDR2 is FQNNGV. For the CDR3, the DNA is TGTGCCAGCAGCTTAGTTGGCGGGCGAGGAGATACGCAGTATTTT. Encoded protein: CASSLVGGRGDTQYF.

A single count supports this clone. In the same sample, other DNA sequences code for this CDR3. The rearrangement uses TRBV27 and TRBJ2-3; no clear D gene. The CDR3 consists of 12 residues. V was cut by 3 bases and J by 5 bases, with 6 bases left in between. In germline, CDR1 is MNHEY, CDR2 SMNVEV (reference sequence). The CDR3 DNA is TGTGCCAGCAGTTTTTACGGAGATACGCAGTATTTT. Amino acids: CASSFYGDTQYF.

The chain employs TRBV6-5 and TRBJ2-3; 10 bases align to TRBD2. J was trimmed by 0 bases and V by 5 bases; bases with no gene match: 2. Germline V gives CDR1 MNHEY, CDR2 SVGAGI. This CDR3 has 15 residues. CDR3 DNA: TGTGCCAGCAGTCTGACTAGCGGGAGCACAGATACGCAGTATTTT. Translated: CASSLTSGSTDTQYF.

This clone was seen repeatedly, ten times or more. The V gene is TRBV25-1, the J gene TRBJ2-5; 13 bases match TRBD2. With the DNA end fitting TRBJ2-7 better, the J assignment may be wrong. The CDR3 has 15 residues. Germline lookup yields CDR1 MGHDK and CDR2 SYGVNS. As DNA, the CDR3 is TGTGCCAGCAGTGCCGGACTAGCGGGAGTCGACGAGCAGTACTTC. It encodes CASSAGLAGVDEQYF.